Following are 31 T cell receptor beta chains from one sample sequenced in a study of cytomegalovirus exposure and HLA in healthy donors. The table came from immunoSEQ multiplex PCR; TCRdb's copy has only in-frame clones and leaves some out. The table shows under 200,000 clones, with about 80% occurring only once. Sequenced sample: PBMCs. All receptors derive from a man younger than 30 in good health and CMV-seropositive.

The chain combines TRBV5-1 with TRBJ1-1; 11 bases are shared with TRBD1. Germline values: CDR1 SGHRS, CDR2 YFSETQ. Trimming cost V 2 bases and J 4 bases; bases outside gene matches: 4. The CDR3 totals 15 residues. Here the CDR3 DNA reads TGCGCCAGCAGCTTTGGGACAGGGGGGAGCACTGAAGCTTTCTTT. Its translation: CASSFGTGGSTEAFF. Drawing the rest from reference TRBV5-1 and TRBJ1-1, the complete variable domain is KAGVTQTPRYLIKTRGQQVTLSCSPISGHRSVSWYQQTPGQGLQFLFEYFSETQRNKGNFPGRFSGRQFSNSRSEMNVSTLELGDSALYLCASSFGTGGSTEAFFGQGTRLTVV.

The chain has TRBV30 and TRBJ2-1, with TRBD2 matching 8 bases. Trimming at V came to 5 bases and at J to 7 bases, leaving 16 bases not matched to a gene. Germline V lookup: CDR1 GTSNPN, CDR2 SVGIG (reference sequence). This CDR3 contains 16 residues. CDR3 loop: CAWGPGAGGFNNEQFF. The CDR3 DNA follows: TGTGCCTGGGGCCCCGGGGCGGGAGGCTTTAATAATGAGCAGTTCTTC.

This clone was seen once. V is TRBV9 and J is TRBJ1-2; 8 nucleotides agree with TRBD1. This CDR3 is 18 amino acids long. With V trimmed by 3 bases and J by 3 bases, 16 bases remained unmatched. Germline values: CDR1 SGDLS, CDR2 YYNGEE. The CDR3 DNA reads TGTGCCAGCAGCGCAAGCCTTCTCCGTCCAGGGGGCGACTATGGCTACACCTTC. Translating gives CASSASLLRPGGDYGYTF.

This sequence joins TRBV28 and TRBJ2-5; 11 nucleotides line up with TRBD1. CDR1 and CDR2 (germline): MDHEN, SYDVKM. This CDR3 spans 15 amino acids. V was pared by 5 bases and J by 1 base, with 3 bases of the junction left unmatched. CDR3 DNA: TGTGCCAGCAGTCCCGGGACAGGGGGCCAAGAGACCCAGTACTTC. Translating it yields CASSPGTGGQETQYF.

The chain couples TRBV5-1 to TRBJ2-1; 7 positions match TRBD2. This CDR3 is built from 17 residues. V lost 5 bases to trimming and J lost 2 bases; unmatched junction nucleotides: 13. Germline V lookup: CDR1 SGHRS, CDR2 YFSETQ. The CDR3 is CASRGPGGRLAYNEQFF. CDR3 in DNA: TGCGCCAGCAGGGGGCCAGGCGGGAGACTAGCCTACAATGAGCAGTTCTTC.

Remarks on this clone: The sample has other DNA sequences that encode this CDR3 too. The chain links TRBV6-6 to TRBJ1-1, with D unclear. Trimming took 0 bases from V and 1 from J, leaving 6 bases between them. The CDR3 spans 14 residues. Germline CDR1 reads MNHNY; CDR2 reads SVGAGI (reference sequence). The CDR3 DNA reads TGTGCCAGCAGTTACTCTACGGGGAACACTGAAGCTTTCTTT. Protein: CASSYSTGNTEAFF.

The chain links TRBV25-1 to TRBJ2-3; TRBD2 aligns across 9 bases. CDR1 is MGHDK and CDR2 is SYGVNS in the germline V gene. V was clipped by 3 bases and J by 1 base; unmatched bases: 8. CDR3 length: 17 amino acids. CDR3 in amino acids: CASSDPASGKGTDTQYF. The CDR3 DNA is TGTGCCAGCAGTGACCCGGCTAGCGGGAAGGGCACAGATACGCAGTATTTT.

The chain employs TRBV15 and TRBJ2-1; D perhaps matches TRBD2 (5 bases). Deletions cut 3 bases from V and 3 bases from J, with 12 bases between. This CDR3 has 15 residues. The germline V gene has CDR1 LNHNV and CDR2 YYDKDF (reference sequence). This chain's CDR3 is CATSSGGRVYNEQFF. The CDR3 DNA reads TGTGCCACCAGCAGTGGAGGTCGGGTCTACAATGAGCAGTTCTTC.

The J gene is TRBJ2-1, the V gene TRBV7-2; the match to TRBD2 covers 11 bases. The CDR3 has 14 residues. Germline V gene data show CDR1 as SGHTA and CDR2 as FQGNSA. The V gene end was trimmed by 7 bases and the J gene end by 9 bases; junction bases not matched to a gene: 8. The CDR3 DNA sequence: TGTGCCAGCAACATAGCGGGAGGGCCTGGTGAGCAGTTCTTC. It is translated as CASNIAGGPGEQFF.

About this clone itself: Other DNA sequences in this sample translate to the same CDR3. V gene TRBV7-2 combines with J gene TRBJ2-3; D not certain. Germline V gene sequence: CDR1 SGHTA, CDR2 FQGNSA. This CDR3 has 12 amino acids. The ends were cut back, 5 bases at V and 0 bases at J, with 3 bases in the middle. The CDR3 sequence is CASSPSTDTQYF. In DNA, the CDR3 is TGTGCCAGCAGCCCTAGCACAGATACGCAGTATTTT. Full variable domain (remainder filled in from reference TRBV7-2 and TRBJ2-3): GAGVSQSPSNKVTEKGKDVELRCDPISGHTALYWYRQSLGQGLEFLIYFQGNSAPDKSGLPSDRFSAERTGGSVSTLTIQRTQQEDSAVYLCASSPSTDTQYFGPGTRLTVL.

The sample holds a few counts of this clone. CDR3 in amino acids: CASTTDSGANVLTF. CDR3 bases: TGTGCCAGTACCACAGACTCTGGGGCCAACGTCCTGACTTTC. This rearrangement joins TRBV19 to TRBJ2-6; D unclear. The CDR3 is made up of 14 amino acids. V lost 7 bases, J lost 0 bases, and 7 bases lay in between. Germline V CDR1 and CDR2: LNHDA, SQIVND (reference sequence). Filled out from reference TRBV19 and TRBJ2-6, the complete variable domain reads DGGITQSPKYLFRKEGQNVTLSCEQNLNHDAMYWYRQDPGQGLRLIYYSQIVNDFQKGDIAEGYSVSREKKESFPLTVTSAQKNPTAFYLCASTTDSGANVLTFGAGSRLTVL.

The rearrangement links TRBV7-9 to TRBJ2-1; 10 nucleotides agree with TRBD2. The CDR3 totals 16 residues. CDR1 and CDR2 (germline): SEHNR, FQNEAQ (reference sequence). V dropped 4 bases and J dropped 9; count of bases not matched to a gene: 12. Here the CDR3 DNA reads TGTGCCAGCAGCTCGCTAGCGGGAGTGCAGTTTATTGAGCAGTTCTTC. This encodes CASSSLAGVQFIEQFF.

This chain connects TRBV18 to TRBJ2-5, with D perhaps matching TRBD2 (5 bases). The length of the CDR3 is 13 residues. V lost 8 bases and J 4 bases, leaving 14 bases between the germline ends. Germline assignment: CDR1 KGHSH and CDR2 LQKENI. The CDR3 nucleotides are TGTGCCAGCCATCTAACTAGTGCAGAGACCCAGTACTTC. Translating it yields CASHLTSAETQYF. The full variable domain, with the rest looked up from reference TRBV18 and TRBJ2-5, is NAGVMQNPRHLVRRRGQEARLRCSPMKGHSHVYWYRQLPEEGLKFMVYLQKENIIDESGMPKERFSAEFPKEGPSILRIQQVVRGDSAAYFCASHLTSAETQYFGPGTRLLVL.

The chain joins TRBV30 to TRBJ2-7, with 7 bases lining up with TRBD2. This CDR3 spans 14 amino acids. After removal of 4 bases from V and 6 bases from J, the junction contained 12 bases not matched to a gene. CDR1 is GTSNPN, CDR2 SVGIG, per germline (reference sequence). CDR3 amino acids: CAWKSEGGPGEQYF. The CDR3, as DNA: TGTGCCTGGAAGTCTGAGGGAGGGCCTGGCGAGCAGTACTTC.

The rearrangement uses TRBV20-1 and TRBJ2-7; D gene ambiguous. This CDR3 region has 11 residues. The V end lost 3 bases, the J end lost 6 bases, and 9 bases lay between the germline ends. Germline V gene data show CDR1 as DFQATT and CDR2 as SNEGSKA (reference sequence). The CDR3 region has the DNA TGCAGTGCTAGCCCTAGTGTCGAGCAGTACTTC. This codes for CSASPSVEQYF.

Worth noting for this clone: The germline gene is not matched at one end of the junction; a read error may be the cause. V gene TRBV2 combines with J gene TRBJ2-7, with D unclear. This CDR3 is built from 11 residues. Looked up from germline, CDR1 is SNHLY and CDR2 is FYNNEI. The CDR3 coding sequence is TGTGCCAGCAGTGAGCTTGCAGGTCTGGACTTC. Residues: CASSELAGLDF.

The chain has TRBV27 and TRBJ2-1; 9 bases are a match to TRBD2. The CDR3 runs 13 residues. CDR1 is MNHEY, CDR2 SMNVEV, per germline (reference sequence). The ends lost 8 bases at V and 3 bases at J; junction bases unmatched: 2. CDR3 residues: CASVTSGYNEQFF. For the CDR3, the DNA is TGTGCCAGCGTGACTAGCGGCTACAATGAGCAGTTCTTC.

CDR3 bases: TGTGCCAGCACCCCTTCCGGGGACAGAAAAAATGAGCAGTTCTTC. It specifies CASTPSGDRKNEQFF. The chain joins TRBV25-1 to TRBJ2-1, with 7 positions matching TRBD1. Per germline, CDR1 MGHDK and CDR2 SYGVNS. V lost 7 bases to trimming and J lost 7 bases; unmatched junction nucleotides: 13. The CDR3 is 15 amino acids.

V usage is TRBV5-4 and J usage is TRBJ2-6; the D gene is possibly TRBD2 (5 bases). Germline CDR1 and CDR2: SGHNT and YYREEE (reference sequence). This CDR3 comprises 15 residues. The germline V and J ends were trimmed by 7 bases and 1 base, with 12 bases remaining between them. The CDR3 protein is CASVLRASGANVLTF. The CDR3 coding sequence is TGTGCCAGCGTGCTGAGGGCGTCTGGGGCCAACGTCCTGACTTTC.

Here the CDR3 reads CASIPAGSRGYTF. The CDR3 DNA sequence: TGTGCCAGCATACCAGCAGGGTCTCGGGGCTACACCTTC. The V gene is TRBV7-9, the J gene TRBJ1-2; TRBD1 might be the D (5 bases). The V and J ends lost 7 bases and 8 bases respectively, with 17 bases between them. CDR3 length: 13 amino acids. Germline V gene lookup returns CDR1 SEHNR and CDR2 FQNEAQ (reference sequence).

This clone was counted once. The chain couples TRBV28 to TRBJ1-1; a weak D match, TRBD1 (6 bases). The CDR3 covers 15 residues. The V gene's germline CDR1 is MDHEN and CDR2 SYDVKM. V lost 6 bases, J lost 5 bases, and 19 bases lay in between. CDR3 amino acids: CASSLTGYPGTEAFF. In DNA form, the CDR3 reads TGTGCCAGCAGCCTCACAGGGTATCCCGGGACTGAAGCTTTCTTT.

The rearrangement joins TRBV4-3 to TRBJ2-3, with TRBD2 identical over 7 bases. The trim removed 1 base at V and 4 bases at J, leaving 11 bases unmatched. The CDR3 totals 17 residues. CDR1 and CDR2 from the germline V gene are LGHNA and YSLEER. CDR3 loop: CASSQGALAGRADTQYF. DNA for the CDR3: TGCGCCAGCAGCCAAGGCGCGTTAGCGGGTAGGGCAGATACGCAGTATTTT.

The J gene is TRBJ2-2, the V gene TRBV9; D is undetermined. Germline assignment: CDR1 SGDLS and CDR2 YYNGEE. The CDR3 runs 12 residues. Trimming took 3 bases from V and 2 from J, leaving 2 bases between them. The CDR3 sequence: CASSANTGELFF. In DNA, the CDR3 is TGTGCCAGCAGCGCAAACACCGGGGAGCTGTTTTTT.

The rearrangement uses TRBV11-2 and TRBJ2-7; D gene ambiguous. V was shortened by 6 bases and J by 0 bases, with 3 bases between the two germline ends. The CDR3 spans 11 residues. Germline V gene data show CDR1 as SGHAT and CDR2 as FQNNGV. As DNA, the CDR3 is TGTGCCAGCAGTAACTCCTACGAGCAGTACTTC. Translated: CASSNSYEQYF.

V usage is TRBV7-2 and J usage is TRBJ2-3; TRBD2 might be the D (5 bases). Germline V gene lookup returns CDR1 SGHTA and CDR2 FQGNSA. The CDR3 is made up of 16 amino acids. V lost 5 bases and J 3 bases, leaving 18 bases between the germline ends. The CDR3 reads CASSRGRTVQTDTQYF. CDR3 in DNA: TGTGCCAGCAGCCGAGGGCGTACGGTTCAAACAGATACGCAGTATTTT. Looking up the rest from reference TRBV7-2 and TRBJ2-3 gives the full variable domain: GAGVSQSPSNKVTEKGKDVELRCDPISGHTALYWYRQSLGQGLEFLIYFQGNSAPDKSGLPSDRFSAERTGGSVSTLTIQRTQQEDSAVYLCASSRGRTVQTDTQYFGPGTRLTVL.

The genes are TRBV6-5 and TRBJ1-3; TRBD1 matches at 7 bases. The CDR3 contains 14 residues. J was trimmed by 4 bases and V by 6 bases; bases with no gene match: 6. Germline CDR1 MNHEY, CDR2 SVGAGI. The CDR3 is CASRPTGVGNTIYF. CDR3 in DNA: TGTGCCAGCAGGCCAACAGGGGTCGGAAACACCATATATTTT.

The rearrangement joins TRBV6-1 to TRBJ1-5; no clear D. V lost 7 bases and J lost 0, with 13 bases in between. Germline loops: CDR1 MNHNS, CDR2 SASEGT. The CDR3 totals 15 residues. The CDR3 sequence: CASKPGGYSNQPQHF. In DNA form, the CDR3 reads TGTGCCAGCAAACCCGGCGGGTATAGCAATCAGCCCCAGCATTTT.

V and J are TRBV7-2 and TRBJ1-1; D call uncertain. Per germline, CDR1 SGHTA and CDR2 FQGNSA. The CDR3 runs 14 residues. V lost 2 bases and J lost 1, with 8 bases in between. The CDR3 reads CASSLIAGNTEAFF. The CDR3 DNA reads as TGTGCCAGCAGCTTAATCGCAGGGAACACTGAAGCTTTCTTT.

This clone was detected only once. V and J are TRBV28 and TRBJ2-7; TRBD1 aligns across 7 bases. This CDR3 has 16 residues. Trimming took 4 bases from V and 2 from J; bases not matched to a gene: 11. Germline CDR1 reads MDHEN; CDR2 reads SYDVKM. CDR3 DNA: TGTGCCAGCAGTTCCGTCTTAGACAGGGTTACCTACGAGCAGTACTTC. This translates into CASSSVLDRVTYEQYF.

This clone was counted only a few times. The chain is built from TRBV2 and TRBJ2-2, with D tentatively TRBD2 (5 bases). CDR1 SNHLY and CDR2 FYNNEI come from the germline V gene. V lost 8 bases to trimming and J lost 0 bases, with 13 bases between them. The CDR3 has 15 residues. The CDR3 bases are TGTGCCAGCCTAGCCTCGGCTCCGAACACCGGGGAGCTGTTTTTT. Its protein is CASLASAPNTGELFF.

This clone was seen a few times. The chain links TRBV30 to TRBJ1-2; TRBD1 matches 7 bases. Germline V gene sequence: CDR1 GTSNPN, CDR2 SVGIG (reference sequence). This CDR3 has 16 amino acids. Germline trimming cut 4 bases from V and 4 bases from J; bases unmatched to any gene: 15. CDR3 sequence (DNA): TGTGCCTGGAATGGAGGTCTGGGACAGCCACGCTATGGCTACACCTTC. The encoded protein is CAWNGGLGQPRYGYTF.